This is a list of T cell receptor beta chains from one sample in a study of blood T cell repertoires in COVID-19. The data were produced by immunoSEQ multiplex PCR, yet TCRdb's version contains in-frame clones alone and is incomplete. This repertoire shows 200,000 to 300,000 clones, about four fifths found once; its top ten account for approximately 2%. The sequencing input was peripheral blood. The receptor source for this set is a man aged 25-40 years who had recovered from COVID-19. CDR3s include the opening cysteine and the closing phenylalanine or tryptophan. A D gene is named only where the DNA matches it firmly. The size of a clone is reported for some rows only, either as once, few or many, or as a class for expanded clones.

TRBV25-1	TRBJ2-2	NA	TRBD2	CASSEVISGGKPTGELFF	TGTGCCAGCAGTGAAGTGATTAGCGGGGGGAAACCCACCGGGGAGCTGTTTTTT
TRBV18	TRBJ1-1	NA	NA	CASSLGSTLNTEAFF	TGTGCCAGCTCACTGGGCTCCACGTTGAACACTGAAGCTTTCTTT
TRBV10-3	TRBJ1-3	NA	TRBD1	CAISGTGGGNTIYF	TGTGCCATCAGCGGGACAGGGGGCGGAAACACCATATATTTT
TRBV7-3	TRBJ1-1	few	NA	CASSLFGGRDTEAFF	TGTGCCAGCAGCTTATTTGGAGGAAGGGACACTGAAGCTTTCTTT
TRBV4-1	TRBJ1-1	NA	TRBD1	CASSERWTGAAEAFF	TGCGCCAGCAGCGAACGCTGGACAGGGGCGGCTGAAGCTTTCTTT
TRBV3-1/TRBV3-2	TRBJ1-2	NA	NA	CASSRAGGSYGYTF	TGTGCCAGCAGCCGTGCCGGGGGAAGCTATGGCTACACCTTC
TRBV27	TRBJ2-6	few	TRBD1	CASSRMGQAFSGANVLTF	TGTGCCAGCAGCAGAATGGGACAGGCGTTCTCTGGGGCCAACGTCCTGACTTTC
TRBV5-6	TRBJ2-7	NA	TRBD1	CASSLGQGAYEQYF	TGTGCCAGCAGCTTGGGGCAGGGGGCATACGAGCAGTACTTC
TRBV5-4	TRBJ2-5	NA	TRBD2	CASRRGSGAGPVETQYF	TGTGCCAGCAGGAGAGGGAGTGGAGCGGGGCCGGTAGAGACCCAGTACTTC
TRBV2	TRBJ1-4	NA	NA	CASRGEGHRDNEKLFF	TGTGCCAGCAGGGGCGAGGGACACCGAGATAATGAAAAACTGTTTTTT
TRBV19	TRBJ2-3	NA	TRBD1	CASSMGTGLAYDTQYF	TGTGCCAGTAGTATGGGGACAGGTCTAGCGTATGATACGCAGTATTTT
TRBV18	TRBJ1-1	NA	NA	CASSPGEGNTEAFF	TGTGCCAGCTCACCGGGAGAGGGAAACACTGAAGCTTTCTTT
TRBV18	TRBJ2-7	NA	NA	CASGTKDSPDEQYF	TGTGCCAGCGGGACCAAGGACAGCCCCGACGAGCAGTACTTC
TRBV12-3/TRBV12-4	TRBJ2-5	NA	NA	CASSLISGETQYF	TGTGCCAGCAGTTTAATATCAGGAGAGACCCAGTACTTC
TRBV3-1/TRBV3-2	TRBJ2-1	once	NA	CASSQGGGREAFF	TGTGCCAGCAGCCAAGGGGGGGGCAGGGAGGCGTTCTTC
TRBV6-1	TRBJ1-2	few	NA	CASSEAGAGGYGYTF	TGTGCCAGCAGTGAGGCGGGGGCCGGGGGCTATGGCTACACCTTC
TRBV9	TRBJ1-2	once	NA	CASSVDRGSHGYTF	TGTGCCAGCAGCGTAGATCGGGGGTCCCATGGCTACACCTTC
TRBV6-5	TRBJ2-2	NA	NA	CASRQGGQTGELFF	TGTGCCAGCAGGCAGGGAGGACAAACCGGGGAGCTGTTTTTT
TRBV14	TRBJ2-3	NA	NA	CASSQAGVTDTQYF	TGTGCCAGCAGCCAAGCAGGGGTCACAGATACGCAGTATTTT
TRBV3-1/TRBV3-2	TRBJ2-1	NA	TRBD2	CASSQGGAGAPWIF	TGTGCCAGCAGCCAAGGAGGAGCGGGGGCCCCCTGGATCTTC
TRBV21-1	TRBJ2-1	NA	NA	CASSNFVPNIYPGDEQFF	TGTGCCAGCAGCAATTTTGTGCCCAATATTTACCCGGGGGATGAGCAGTTCTTC
TRBV5-4	TRBJ2-2	NA	NA	CASSLAGGRYTGELFF	TGTGCCAGCAGCTTGGCGGGGGGCAGGTACACCGGGGAGCTGTTTTTT
TRBV12-3/TRBV12-4	TRBJ2-1	NA	NA	CASSLDDTNEQFF	TGTGCCAGCAGTTTGGATGACACCAATGAGCAGTTCTTC
TRBV7-9	TRBJ2-7	NA	NA	CASSLGTHEQYF	TGTGCCAGCAGCTTAGGGACACACGAGCAGTACTTC
TRBV3-1/TRBV3-2	TRBJ1-1	few	TRBD1	CASSQGQTSNTEAFF	TGTGCCAGCAGCCAGGGACAGACTTCGAACACTGAAGCTTTCTTT
TRBV6-1	TRBJ1-1	NA	NA	CASSEGPGLLCGF	TGTGCCAGCAGTGAAGGCCCAGGGCTCCTATGCGGATTT
TRBV6-2/TRBV6-3	TRBJ2-5	NA	NA	CASSLAPLPGQETQYF	TGTGCCAGCAGTTTAGCGCCTCTCCCCGGACAAGAGACCCAGTACTTC
TRBV27	TRBJ2-3	NA	NA	CASSLPGEITQYF	TGTGCCAGCAGTCTTCCTGGGGAGATTACGCAGTATTTT
TRBV7-9	TRBJ1-5	NA	NA	CASSSGDNQPQHF	TGTGCCAGCAGCTCAGGGGACAATCAGCCCCAGCATTTT
TRBV7-9	TRBJ1-2	NA	NA	CASTITEHGYTF	TGTGCCAGCACGATAACAGAACATGGCTACACCTTC
TRBV20-1	TRBJ2-1	NA	TRBD2	CSASYGTSVKQFF	TGCAGTGCTAGTTACGGGACTAGCGTTAAGCAGTTCTTC
TRBV4-1	TRBJ1-5	NA	NA	CASSQEPTSNQPQHF	TGCGCCAGCAGCCAAGAACCGACAAGCAATCAGCCCCAGCATTTT
TRBV3-1/TRBV3-2	TRBJ2-2	NA	NA	CASSHRGMNTGELFF	TGTGCCAGCAGCCACAGGGGAATGAACACCGGGGAGCTGTTTTTT
TRBV5-1	TRBJ1-4	NA	TRBD1	CAADPWTGGGRTNEKLFF	TGCGCCGCAGATCCTTGGACAGGGGGCGGAAGAACTAATGAAAAACTGTTTTTT
TRBV27	TRBJ1-4	NA	NA	CASSLGGANNEKLFF	TGTGCCAGCAGTTTAGGAGGGGCTAATAATGAAAAACTGTTTTTT
TRBV7-2	TRBJ2-3	NA	NA	CASSLNRASTDTQYF	TGTGCCAGCAGCCTAAACAGGGCTAGCACAGATACGCAGTATTTT
TRBV5-1	TRBJ2-5	NA	TRBD1	CASSRGQGSGETQYF	TGCGCCAGCAGCAGAGGACAGGGGAGCGGGGAGACCCAGTACTTC
TRBV2	TRBJ1-1	NA	TRBD1	CASRRTGPQGTEAFF	TGTGCCAGCAGACGGACAGGGCCCCAGGGAACTGAAGCTTTCTTT
TRBV2	TRBJ1-6	NA	TRBD1	CASSEGGQGNSPLHF	TGTGCCAGCAGTGAAGGGGGACAGGGTAATTCACCCCTCCACTTT
TRBV7-8	TRBJ1-1	NA	NA	CASSLAGQGSKF	TGTGCCAGCAGCTTAGCGGGGCAGGGTTCTAAATTT
TRBV9	TRBJ1-2	few	NA	CASSGTGRDYGYTF	TGTGCCAGCAGTGGAACAGGACGGGACTATGGCTACACCTTC
TRBV2	TRBJ1-5	NA	NA	CASRGRGTQPQHF	TGTGCCAGCAGAGGAAGGGGTACTCAGCCCCAGCATTTT
TRBV7-3	TRBJ2-7	NA	NA	CASSLGNEDSKYF	TGTGCCAGCAGCTTAGGAAACGAGGACAGCAAGTACTTC